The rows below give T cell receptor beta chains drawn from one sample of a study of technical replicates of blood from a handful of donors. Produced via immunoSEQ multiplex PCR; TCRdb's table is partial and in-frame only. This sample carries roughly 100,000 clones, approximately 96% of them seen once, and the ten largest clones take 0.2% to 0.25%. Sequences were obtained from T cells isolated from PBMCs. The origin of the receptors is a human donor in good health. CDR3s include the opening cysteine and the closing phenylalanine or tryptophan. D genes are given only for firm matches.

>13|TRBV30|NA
CAWRAGLGEKLFF
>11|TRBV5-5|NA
CASSLINEQFF
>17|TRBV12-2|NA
CASRLVHGDRGGYGYTF
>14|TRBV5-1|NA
CASSSFGSETEAFF
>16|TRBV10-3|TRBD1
CAISEGQGGKNTEAFF
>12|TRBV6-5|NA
CASSPGSYGYTF
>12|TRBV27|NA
CASSPLNQPQHF
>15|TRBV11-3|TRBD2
CASSLELAGGHEQFF
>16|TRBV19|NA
CASSLILGVRSSEAFF
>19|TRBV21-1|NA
CASSKPPRQGGLVNTEAFF
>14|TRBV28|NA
CASRDNTGNTEAFF
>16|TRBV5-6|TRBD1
CASSSRDRVPGNIQYF
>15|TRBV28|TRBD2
CASSFLAGGVNEQFF
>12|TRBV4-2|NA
CASSQVKGQPHF
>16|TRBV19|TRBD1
CASSPSAGTVGYEQYF
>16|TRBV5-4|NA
CASSLVSSELTGELFF
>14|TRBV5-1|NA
CASSRDYSGNTIYF
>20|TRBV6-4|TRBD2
CASSDLELAGGGRSTDTQYF
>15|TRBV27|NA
CASSPVSGSSYEQYF
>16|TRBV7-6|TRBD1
CASSPGTGGSNTEAFF
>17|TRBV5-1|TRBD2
CASSPRGEARYQETQYF
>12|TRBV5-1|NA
CASSPRDYEQFF
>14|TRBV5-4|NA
CASSRGPMNTEAFF
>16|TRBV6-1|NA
CASSDRLEGVNEKLFF
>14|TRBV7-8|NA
CASSLWGQKNIQYF